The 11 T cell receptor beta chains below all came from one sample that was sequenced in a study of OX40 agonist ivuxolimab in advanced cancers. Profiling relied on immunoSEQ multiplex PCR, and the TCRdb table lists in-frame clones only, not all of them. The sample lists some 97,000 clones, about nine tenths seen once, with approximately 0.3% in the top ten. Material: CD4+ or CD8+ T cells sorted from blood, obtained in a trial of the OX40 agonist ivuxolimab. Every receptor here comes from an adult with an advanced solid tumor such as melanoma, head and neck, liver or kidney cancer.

The CDR3 region has the DNA TGTGCCAGCTCACGGCCTGGGGGGACCGGGGAGCTGTTTTTT. It yields the protein CASSRPGGTGELFF. The genes are TRBV18 and TRBJ2-2, with D tentatively TRBD2 (6 bases). With 4 bases removed from V and 5 bases from J, the gap between germline ends came to 11 bases. Germline loops: CDR1 KGHSH, CDR2 LQKENI. This CDR3 is built from 14 residues.

CDR3 in amino acids: CASSSRQGVAEAFF. The CDR3 DNA follows: TGCGCCAGCAGCTCTAGACAGGGTGTGGCTGAAGCTTTCTTT. The chain carries TRBV5-1 and TRBJ1-1, with 7 nucleotides matching TRBD1. CDR1 is SGHRS, CDR2 YFSETQ, per germline. CDR3 size: 14 residues. J was trimmed by 6 bases and V by 3 bases; bases with no gene match: 8.

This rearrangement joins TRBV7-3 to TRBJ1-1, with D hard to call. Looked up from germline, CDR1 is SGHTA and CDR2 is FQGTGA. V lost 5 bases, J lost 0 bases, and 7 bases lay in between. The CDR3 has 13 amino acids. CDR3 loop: CASSTTVNTEAFF. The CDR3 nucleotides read TGTGCCAGCAGCACCACAGTGAACACTGAAGCTTTCTTT.

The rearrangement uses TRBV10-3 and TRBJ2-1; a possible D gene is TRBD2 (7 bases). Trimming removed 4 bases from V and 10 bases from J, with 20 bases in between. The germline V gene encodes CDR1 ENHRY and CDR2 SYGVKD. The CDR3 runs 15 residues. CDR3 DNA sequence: TGTGCCATCAGTGCCAGGGGAGGGACCCAGGGGGAGCAGTTCTTC. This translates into CAISARGGTQGEQFF.

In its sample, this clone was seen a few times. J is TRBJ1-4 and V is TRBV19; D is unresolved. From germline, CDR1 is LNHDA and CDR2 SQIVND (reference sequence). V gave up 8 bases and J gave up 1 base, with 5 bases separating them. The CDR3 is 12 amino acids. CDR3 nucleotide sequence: TGTGCCAGTGGGTTAACTAATGAAAAACTGTTTTTT. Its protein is CASGLTNEKLFF.

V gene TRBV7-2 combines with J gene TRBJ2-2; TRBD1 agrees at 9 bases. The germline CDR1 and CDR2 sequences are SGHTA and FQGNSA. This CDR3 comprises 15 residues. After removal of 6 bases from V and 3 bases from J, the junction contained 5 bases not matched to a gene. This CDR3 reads CASRPTGGYTGELFF. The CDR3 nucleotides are TGTGCCAGCAGACCAACAGGGGGCTACACCGGGGAGCTGTTTTTT.

Written as DNA, the CDR3 is TGTGCCAGCAGCCAAGCGCTTACTCGGGGGACGGAGCAGTTCTTC. This codes for CASSQALTRGTEQFF. The chain recombines TRBV14 with TRBJ2-1, with D maybe TRBD2 (6 bases). Germline values: CDR1 SGHDN, CDR2 FVKESK. V was cut by 1 base and J by 10 bases, with 17 bases left in between. The CDR3 loop spans 15 amino acids.

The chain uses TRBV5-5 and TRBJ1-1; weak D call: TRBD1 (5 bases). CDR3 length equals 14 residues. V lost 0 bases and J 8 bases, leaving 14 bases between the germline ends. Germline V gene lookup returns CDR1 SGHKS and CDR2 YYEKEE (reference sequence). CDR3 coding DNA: TGTGCCAGCAGCTTGGAGGGCGTAGGGACCGAAGCTTTCTTT. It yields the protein CASSLEGVGTEAFF.

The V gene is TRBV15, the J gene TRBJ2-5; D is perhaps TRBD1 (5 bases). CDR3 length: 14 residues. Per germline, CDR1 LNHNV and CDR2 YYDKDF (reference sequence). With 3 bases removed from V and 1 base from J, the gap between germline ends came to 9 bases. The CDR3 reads CATSSGQIQETQYF. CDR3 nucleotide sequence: TGTGCCACCAGCAGCGGACAAATCCAAGAGACCCAGTACTTC.

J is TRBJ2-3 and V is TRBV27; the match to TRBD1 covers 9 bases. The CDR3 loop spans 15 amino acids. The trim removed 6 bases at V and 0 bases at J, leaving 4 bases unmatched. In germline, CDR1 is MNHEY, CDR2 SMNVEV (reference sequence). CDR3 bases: TGTGCCAGCAGCCGGACAGGGGCTAGCACAGATACGCAGTATTTT. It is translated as CASSRTGASTDTQYF.

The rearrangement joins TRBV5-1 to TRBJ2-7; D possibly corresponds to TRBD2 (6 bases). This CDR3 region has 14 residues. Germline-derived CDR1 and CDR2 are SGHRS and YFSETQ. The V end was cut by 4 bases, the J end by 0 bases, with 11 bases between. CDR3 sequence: CASSPAGNSYEQYF. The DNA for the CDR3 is TGCGCCAGCAGCCCAGCGGGTAACTCCTACGAGCAGTACTTC.